This entry describes one TCR beta chain. This clonotype was seen a few times. It lacks a known antigen. Per-base qualities were not stored, and no clone one base away is much larger. Ficoll-Paque density gradient centrifugation was the method used to isolate PBMCs. The sequencer listed for this sample is Illumina NovaSeq 6000. cDNA libraries for TCRalpha and TCRbeta were prepared by 5'RACE using constant-segment primers, with sample barcodes and unique molecular identifiers added. RNA was extracted from every sample with Trizol reagent. Libraries were amplified in two PCR steps, with a second sample barcode and Illumina TruSeq adapters added in the second step. The libraries were sequenced on an Illumina NovaSeq using 2 x 150 bp paired-end reads. Under the source paper's analysis protocol: Reads were demultiplexed and collapsed into UMI-guided consensus sequences with migec v1.2.7. Using mixcr v2.1.11, the UMI consensuses were aligned to TRA and TRB V and J templates and assembled into clonotypes. A clonotype was counted as expanded or contracted only when both edgeR and NoisET called the clonotype significant, with the noise models trained on biological replicates. edgeR calls used a false discovery rate-adjusted p below 0.01 and a log2 fold-change threshold of 1. As an exploratory analysis of dynamics, max-normalized trajectories of the 1000 most abundant clonotypes were examined by PCA with hierarchical clustering. Separately sequenced CD4+ and CD8+ repertoires were used to assign the CD4 or CD8 phenotype of responding clones. Through fastp at Q25 and MiXCR, TCRdb rebuilt clones from the public reads, retaining in-frame beta chains. Each CDR3 protein appears once, grouped with its most common genes and DNA. TCRdb's processing, not the authors' own work, is the source of the V and J calls. This sample gives 500,000 to 650,000 distinct CDR3 sequences in total; about 20% of them show up just once. The biggest ten clones account for around 7.7% of the sample.

Germline trimming: 7 bases from V, 1 base from J; junction bases outside gene matches: 8. The CDR3 has 15 amino acids, counting the end cysteine and phenylalanine. Only the CDR3 portion is preserved as DNA: 45 bases, with reading frame beginning at the first base. The entry originates in a study of T-cell memory formation after mild COVID-19 (dated by TCRdb to about 2021). Broadly, across the study: TCR sequence clusters from the two donors were largely donor specific. The cohort was made up of two young adult volunteers, one female and one male, who were previously healthy. Longitudinal TCRalpha and TCRbeta repertoire sequencing tracked T-cell clones expanding and contracting after mild COVID-19 in a couple of donors.

Results and caveats for the whole study, not just this receptor: Contracting CD4+ clones were found mainly in CM and EM memory subsets, while CD8+ clones were enriched in EMRA. Clones contracting from day 15 to 85 had balanced CD4/CD8 phenotypes, while a second wave expanding from day 15 to 37 was biased towards CD4+. SARS-CoV-2 specificity of the second-wave clones peaking on day 37 was not confirmed. Some responding clones were detected in pre-infection memory, which suggested that pre-existing cross-reactive memory T cells had joined the SARS-CoV-2 response. The study covered only a couple of mild cases, and larger cohorts including severe cases with pre-infection samples were considered necessary.

This chain is built from TRBV12-3 or TRBV12-4 and TRBJ2-7; the junction holds 9 bases that match TRBD2. This clonotype was obtained from an adult woman who had mild COVID-19 (a few samples of this study predate the infection). The sample titles of this study are shuffled in the database, so cell type and time point are left out; the donor was told from shared clones. Material for sequencing was PBMCs or a T cell subset sorted from them (not recorded which). The nucleotide sequence reads as follows: TGTGCCAGCACCCTGGCGGGAGGGGCATCCTACGAGCAGTACTTC. This translates into CASTLAGGASYEQYF.